Here is one T cell receptor (beta chain) with its context. The sample originates from a study of blood T cell repertoires in COVID-19. Self-reported history from a screening survey and questionnaire set each donor's cohort. The assay was immunoSEQ multiplex PCR, and TCRdb's table has in-frame clones only and misses some. The profile shows hundreds of thousands of clones, around nine tenths of them singletons. CDR1 is MNHEY, CDR2 SVGAGI, per germline. V lost 5 bases, J lost 2 bases, and 9 bases lay in between. This CDR3 has 13 amino acids. This chain links TRBV6-5 with TRBJ1-1; D uncertain. The sample was PBMCs or T cells enriched from blood (not recorded which). The sequence was collected from a woman younger than 35 who had been exposed to COVID-19. CDR3 residues: CASSPRLNTEAFF. CDR3 coding DNA: TGTGCCAGCAGTCCTCGACTCAACACTGAAGCTTTCTTT.